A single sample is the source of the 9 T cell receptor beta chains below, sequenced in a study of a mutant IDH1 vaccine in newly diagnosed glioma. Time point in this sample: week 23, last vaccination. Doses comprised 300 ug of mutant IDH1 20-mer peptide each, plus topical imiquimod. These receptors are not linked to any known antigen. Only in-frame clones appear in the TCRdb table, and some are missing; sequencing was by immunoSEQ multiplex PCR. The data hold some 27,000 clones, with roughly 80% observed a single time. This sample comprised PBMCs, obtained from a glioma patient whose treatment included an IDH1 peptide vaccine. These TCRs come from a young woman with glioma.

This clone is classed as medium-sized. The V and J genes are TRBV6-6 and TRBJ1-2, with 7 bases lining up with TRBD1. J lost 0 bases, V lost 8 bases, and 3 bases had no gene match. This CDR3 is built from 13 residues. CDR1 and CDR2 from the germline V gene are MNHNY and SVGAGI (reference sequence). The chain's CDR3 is CASGDSPNYGYTF. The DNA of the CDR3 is TGTGCCAGCGGGGACAGCCCTAACTATGGCTACACCTTC.

The CDR3 DNA follows: TGCGCCAGCAGCAGTGTGTCTGGGGCCAACGTCCTGACTTTC. This gives the protein CASSSVSGANVLTF. The chain has TRBV5-1 and TRBJ2-6; D is ambiguous. V lost 4 bases and J lost 1, with 6 bases in between. CDR3 length: 14 residues. Germline CDR1 reads SGHRS; CDR2 reads YFSETQ.

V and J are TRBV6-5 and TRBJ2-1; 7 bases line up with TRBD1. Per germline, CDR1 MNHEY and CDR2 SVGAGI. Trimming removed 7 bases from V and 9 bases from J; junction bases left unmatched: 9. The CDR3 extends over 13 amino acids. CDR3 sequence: CASTKTGKGEQFF. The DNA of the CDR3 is TGTGCCAGCACCAAGACAGGGAAGGGTGAGCAGTTCTTC.

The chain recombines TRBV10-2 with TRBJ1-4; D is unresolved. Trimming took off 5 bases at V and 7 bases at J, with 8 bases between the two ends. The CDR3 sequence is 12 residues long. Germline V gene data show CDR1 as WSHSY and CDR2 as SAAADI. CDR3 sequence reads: CASSSGGEKLFF. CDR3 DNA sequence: TGCGCCAGCAGTTCCGGTGGTGAAAAACTGTTTTTT.

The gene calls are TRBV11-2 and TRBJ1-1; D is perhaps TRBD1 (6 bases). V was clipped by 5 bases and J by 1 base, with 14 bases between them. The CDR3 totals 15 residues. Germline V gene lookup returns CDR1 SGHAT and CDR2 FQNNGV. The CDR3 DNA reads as TGTGCCAGCAGCCGACGACAGGCACCGAACACTGAAGCTTTCTTT. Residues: CASSRRQAPNTEAFF.

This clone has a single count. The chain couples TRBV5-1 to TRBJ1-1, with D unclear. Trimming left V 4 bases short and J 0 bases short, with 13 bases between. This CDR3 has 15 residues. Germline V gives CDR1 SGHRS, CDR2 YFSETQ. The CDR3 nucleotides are TGCGCCAGCAGCATGTCCCCACAGATGAACACTGAAGCTTTCTTT. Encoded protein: CASSMSPQMNTEAFF. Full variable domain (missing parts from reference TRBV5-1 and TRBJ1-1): KAGVTQTPRYLIKTRGQQVTLSCSPISGHRSVSWYQQTPGQGLQFLFEYFSETQRNKGNFPGRFSGRQFSNSRSEMNVSTLELGDSALYLCASSMSPQMNTEAFFGQGTRLTVV.

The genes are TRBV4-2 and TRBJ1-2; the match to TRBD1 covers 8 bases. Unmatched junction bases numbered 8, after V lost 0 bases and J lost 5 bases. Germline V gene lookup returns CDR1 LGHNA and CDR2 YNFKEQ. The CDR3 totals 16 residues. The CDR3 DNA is TGTGCCAGCAGCCAAGACAGGGGGCCGTCGAGTTATGGCTACACCTTC. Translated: CASSQDRGPSSYGYTF.

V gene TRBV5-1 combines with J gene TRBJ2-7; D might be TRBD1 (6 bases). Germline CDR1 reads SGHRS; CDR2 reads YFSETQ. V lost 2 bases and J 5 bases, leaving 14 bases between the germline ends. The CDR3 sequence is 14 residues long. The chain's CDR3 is CASSFGWTENEQYF. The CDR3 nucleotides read TGCGCCAGCAGCTTTGGGTGGACAGAAAACGAGCAGTACTTC. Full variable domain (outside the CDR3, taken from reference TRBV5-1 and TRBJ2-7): KAGVTQTPRYLIKTRGQQVTLSCSPISGHRSVSWYQQTPGQGLQFLFEYFSETQRNKGNFPGRFSGRQFSNSRSEMNVSTLELGDSALYLCASSFGWTENEQYFGPGTRLTVT.

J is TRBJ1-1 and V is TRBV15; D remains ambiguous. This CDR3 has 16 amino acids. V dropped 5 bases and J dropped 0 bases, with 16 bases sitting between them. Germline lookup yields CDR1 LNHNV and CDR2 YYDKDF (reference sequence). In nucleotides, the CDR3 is TGTGCCACCAGCTTTCCAGGACCGTCAATGAACACTGAAGCTTTCTTT. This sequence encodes CATSFPGPSMNTEAFF.